These T cell receptor beta chains were read from a single sample in a study of blood T cell repertoires in COVID-19. The repertoire was sequenced with immunoSEQ multiplex PCR; TCRdb's copy has only in-frame clones and lacks some. This sample yields about 59,000 clones, of which roughly 91% are seen a single time; 6.5% to 9.5% belongs to the top ten. The sample consisted of peripheral blood. These receptors originate from a human donor in a cohort sampled during active COVID-19. The CDR3 runs from the conserved cysteine through the conserved F or W.

V gene: TRBV6-5
J gene: TRBJ1-6
CDR3 protein: CASRDGRGLSPLHF

V gene: TRBV10-1
J gene: TRBJ2-1
CDR3 protein: CASSEPAGEPYNEQFF

V gene: TRBV7-2
J gene: TRBJ1-1
CDR3 protein: CASSADRGDEAFF

V gene: TRBV18
J gene: TRBJ2-7
CDR3 protein: CASSREYEQYF

V gene: TRBV7-9
J gene: TRBJ2-3
CDR3 protein: CASSPARENTQYF

V gene: TRBV3-1/TRBV3-2
J gene: TRBJ2-7
CDR3 protein: CASSHSPGQGTYEQYF

V gene: TRBV9
J gene: TRBJ2-3
CDR3 protein: CASSVGERDTQYF

V gene: TRBV11-2
J gene: TRBJ2-7
CDR3 protein: CASSLTGPSYEQYF

V gene: TRBV7-3
J gene: TRBJ2-7
CDR3 protein: CASSLGATSEQYF

V gene: TRBV4-2
J gene: TRBJ2-3
CDR3 protein: CASSSIPSSADTQYF

V gene: TRBV3-1/TRBV3-2
J gene: TRBJ1-1
CDR3 protein: CASSQDYARSTAFF

V gene: TRBV6-6
J gene: TRBJ1-1
CDR3 protein: CASSPRLNTEAFF

V gene: TRBV19
J gene: TRBJ1-5
CDR3 protein: CASSDQGLGQPQHF

V gene: TRBV19
J gene: TRBJ2-5
CDR3 protein: CASSIQGPGQETQYF

V gene: TRBV5-1
J gene: TRBJ2-5
CDR3 protein: CASYSGGAQETQYF

V gene: TRBV7-6
J gene: TRBJ1-2
CDR3 protein: CASSPGLGNGYTF

V gene: TRBV7-9
J gene: TRBJ1-4
CDR3 protein: CASSLLTGGWEKLFF

V gene: TRBV5-4
J gene: TRBJ1-3
CDR3 protein: CASSFGVNSGNTIYF

V gene: TRBV5-6
J gene: TRBJ2-5
CDR3 protein: CASSLHTGGQETQYF

V gene: TRBV6-4
J gene: TRBJ2-1
CDR3 protein: CASSDSGDTTNEQFF

V gene: TRBV7-3
J gene: TRBJ2-3
CDR3 protein: CASSFLAGGAQRVVDTQYF

V gene: TRBV20-1
J gene: TRBJ2-1
CDR3 protein: CSARDGTEQFF

V gene: TRBV14
J gene: TRBJ2-7
CDR3 protein: CASSPLWTTPPDEQYF

V gene: TRBV7-9
J gene: TRBJ2-1
CDR3 protein: CASSFSGRLYNEQFF

V gene: TRBV30
J gene: TRBJ2-7
CDR3 protein: CAWSGGQGNYEQYF

V gene: TRBV30
J gene: TRBJ2-3
CDR3 protein: CAWRLAGGFTDTQYF

V gene: TRBV16
J gene: TRBJ1-1
CDR3 protein: CASSQSVPYEAFF

V gene: TRBV5-1
J gene: TRBJ2-1
CDR3 protein: CASSFGTSGLAGNEQFF

V gene: TRBV18
J gene: TRBJ1-2
CDR3 protein: CASSPGQGYGYTF

V gene: TRBV3-1/TRBV3-2
J gene: TRBJ2-5
CDR3 protein: CASSQDPRAGKETQYF

V gene: TRBV28
J gene: TRBJ1-1
CDR3 protein: CASSLGHLNTEAFF

V gene: TRBV11-1
J gene: TRBJ2-2
CDR3 protein: CASSFRQGGTGELFF

V gene: TRBV2
J gene: TRBJ2-5
CDR3 protein: CASSEIAGGLWETQYF

V gene: TRBV5-1
J gene: TRBJ1-3
CDR3 protein: CASSFQDFGQAGNTIYF

V gene: TRBV2
J gene: TRBJ2-5
CDR3 protein: CAILYSGGETQYF

V gene: TRBV5-1
J gene: TRBJ1-1
CDR3 protein: CASSLISLLNTEAFF

V gene: TRBV19
J gene: TRBJ2-3
CDR3 protein: CASSRTSGGTDTQYF

V gene: TRBV27
J gene: TRBJ1-2
CDR3 protein: CASSNGTGNYGYTF

V gene: TRBV6-4
J gene: TRBJ2-2
CDR3 protein: CASRREAVNTGELFF

V gene: TRBV4-1
J gene: TRBJ2-4
CDR3 protein: CASSQDLLAGSKNIQYF

V gene: TRBV6-5
J gene: TRBJ2-1
CDR3 protein: CASDSRPLHNEQFF

V gene: TRBV19
J gene: TRBJ1-1
CDR3 protein: CASSRTGLGEAFF

V gene: TRBV5-1
J gene: TRBJ1-2
CDR3 protein: CASSLANGGLGYTF

V gene: TRBV2
J gene: TRBJ2-5
CDR3 protein: CASGKYQETQYF

V gene: TRBV5-1
J gene: TRBJ2-3
CDR3 protein: CASSLTSGASTDTQYF

V gene: TRBV9
J gene: TRBJ2-7
CDR3 protein: CASSLHEEVGSGEQYF

V gene: TRBV19
J gene: TRBJ1-4
CDR3 protein: CASSILGGRTNEKLFF

V gene: TRBV9
J gene: TRBJ2-7
CDR3 protein: CASSVEGRDYEQYF

V gene: TRBV5-1
J gene: TRBJ2-1
CDR3 protein: CASSDSGGSYNEQFF

V gene: TRBV5-4
J gene: TRBJ2-5
CDR3 protein: CASSREAGPQETQYF

V gene: TRBV11-2
J gene: TRBJ2-1
CDR3 protein: CASSLEPAGGREQFF